These 8 T cell receptor beta chains share one sample of origin, sequenced in a study of memory CD4+ T cells and cytomegalovirus serostatus. Sequenced by immunoSEQ multiplex PCR; TCRdb stores in-frame clones only, minus some. The sample lists about 61,000 clones; around three quarters were seen once. The sort gate was single viable CD3+CD4+CD8-CD45RO+ cells for memory CD4+ T cells. Material for sequencing was memory CD4+ T cells from blood. Receptors were obtained from an adult in good health and CMV-seronegative. Some clones in this sample may be carry-over from other donors' samples.

The chain recombines TRBV11-2 with TRBJ1-2; D is unresolved. Germline values: CDR1 SGHAT, CDR2 FQNNGV. The CDR3 has 12 amino acids. The V end was cut by 4 bases, the J end by 4 bases, with 7 bases between. Written as DNA, the CDR3 is TGTGCCAGCAGCTCGGTGGGCTATGGCTACACCTTC. Translated, it gives CASSSVGYGYTF.

This chain joins TRBV5-1 and TRBJ1-1; TRBD1 matches 9 bases. Germline assignment: CDR1 SGHRS and CDR2 YFSETQ. The V segment lost 4 bases and the J segment 3 bases; nucleotides outside the gene matches: 7. The CDR3 spans 15 residues. CDR3 loop: CASSLTGGIDTEAFF. The CDR3 coding sequence is TGCGCCAGCAGCCTAACAGGGGGCATAGACACTGAAGCTTTCTTT.

The chain combines TRBV4-1 with TRBJ2-5, with 12 bases lining up with TRBD2. Germline-derived CDR1 and CDR2 are MGHRA and YSYEKL. CDR3 length: 15 residues. V lost 1 base to trimming and J lost 4 bases; unmatched junction nucleotides: 1. CDR3: CASSQAGLAGETQYF. The CDR3 nucleotides read TGCGCCAGCAGCCAAGCGGGACTAGCGGGAGAGACCCAGTACTTC.

The genes are TRBV7-8 and TRBJ2-1; 7 bases line up with TRBD2. Germline trimming cut 1 base from V and 8 bases from J; bases unmatched to any gene: 11. This CDR3 comprises 16 residues. CDR1 is SGHVS, CDR2 FQNEAQ, per germline. DNA of the CDR3: TGTGCCAGCAGCTTAGGGCGGACTAGTGTTCCCCATGAGCAGTTCTTC. Protein sequence: CASSLGRTSVPHEQFF. Looking up the rest from reference TRBV7-8 and TRBJ2-1 gives the full variable domain: GAGVSQSPRYKVAKRGQDVALRCDPISGHVSLFWYQQALGQGPEFLTYFQNEAQLDKSGLPSDRFFAERPEGSVSTLKIQRTQQEDSAVYLCASSLGRTSVPHEQFFGPGTRLTVL.

By its share, this clone is medium-sized. Within the sample, other DNA sequences also encode this same CDR3. The gene calls are TRBV5-1 and TRBJ1-4; no definite D call. CDR3 size: 15 residues. Per germline, CDR1 SGHRS and CDR2 YFSETQ. Trimming cost V 0 bases and J 0 bases, with 6 bases left between them. The DNA for the CDR3 is TGCGCCAGCAGCTTGGATGTCGCAACTAATGAAAAACTGTTTTTT. Its translation is CASSLDVATNEKLFF.

The rearrangement joins TRBV27 to TRBJ2-1; 11 bases line up with TRBD2. The CDR3 sequence is 16 residues long. The V gene's germline CDR1 is MNHEY and CDR2 SMNVEV (reference sequence). V shed 3 bases and J 0 bases; nucleotides not matched to a gene: 1. In nucleotides, the CDR3 is TGTGCCAGCAGTTTCGGGACTAGCGGCTCCTACAATGAGCAGTTCTTC. It codes for CASSFGTSGSYNEQFF.

V gene TRBV13 combines with J gene TRBJ1-2; the match to TRBD1 covers 8 bases. This CDR3 has 15 amino acids. Germline CDR1 PRHDT, CDR2 FYEKMQ (reference sequence). The junction had 13 bases not matched to a gene; V was cut back by 5 bases and J by 8 bases. The CDR3 DNA is TGTGCCAGCAGCCCAGGACAGGGACGTGACGGGGGCTACACCTTC. Amino acid sequence: CASSPGQGRDGGYTF.

The chain links TRBV2 to TRBJ2-2, with 7 bases that match TRBD2. Germline CDR1 reads SNHLY; CDR2 reads FYNNEI. This CDR3 has 14 amino acids. V gave up 5 bases and J gave up 6 bases; unmatched junction bases: 6. The DNA for the CDR3 is TGTGCCAGCAGTCGGACTAGAGTCCCCGGGGAGCTGTTTTTT. Protein product: CASSRTRVPGELFF. The full variable domain, completed using reference TRBV2 and TRBJ2-2, is EPEVTQTPSHQVTQMGQEVILRCVPISNHLYFYWYRQILGQKVEFLVSFYNNEISEKSEIFDDQFSVERPDGSNFTLKIRSTKLEDSAMYFCASSRTRVPGELFFGEGSRLTVL.